This T cell receptor (beta chain) was sequenced during a study of cytomegalovirus exposure and HLA in healthy donors. The study, taken as a whole, reports: TCR beta V segments were, for the most part, productive about 87% or about 30% of the time in an earlier analysis.

The CDR3 spans 14 residues. Trimming removed 4 bases from V and 0 bases from J, with 12 bases in between. Germline CDR1 and CDR2: SQVTM and ANQGSEA. On this clone itself: Its antigen is currently unknown.

Both 60 Vbeta primers and 13 Jbeta primers went into the PCR. Data came from immunoSEQ multiplex PCR; TCRdb stores just in-frame clones and leaves some out. This sample has over 200,000 clones, with more than 75% found just once. Sequencing was carried out using PBMCs. The source of this sequence is a human donor in good health. The chain carries TRBV29-1 and TRBJ1-1, with D perhaps TRBD1 (6 bases). CDR3: CSVVPQGVNTEAFF. In DNA, the CDR3 is TGCAGCGTTGTCCCACAGGGTGTGAACACTGAAGCTTTCTTT.